This TCR beta chain stems from a study of Graves' ophthalmopathy and Graves' hyperthyroidism. Concerning this clonotype: The antigen is unknown.

Findings of the study overall: Detection in blood was also observed for most expanded thyroid clonotypes above 0.001 frequency.

TCR beta CDR3 regions were amplified from RNA transcripts. In the first round, RT-PCR was carried out with HTBI primers, and a multiplex PCR formed the second round. From the multiplex PCR reads, TCRdb called clonotypes with MiXCR, one entry per CDR3 protein. The top ten hold roughly 4.3% of the sample, which has 45,000 to 60,000 distinct CDR3 sequences, approximately 50% seen once. Sequencing used peripheral blood. The TCR was taken from an adult woman with Graves' ophthalmopathy.

The CDR3 loop is CSARGTGLFF. CDR3 sequence (DNA): TGCAGTGCTAGAGGAACGGGGCTGTTTTTT. The chain combines TRBV20-1 with TRBJ2-2; D gene ambiguous. The length of the CDR3 is 10 residues. Germline V gene data show CDR1 as DFQATT and CDR2 as SNEGSKA (reference sequence). V lost 1 base and J lost 13, with 7 bases in between.